The sequence of this T cell receptor (beta chain) was determined in a study of molecular identifiers for immune sequencing clone quantification. TCR libraries were built in bulk with a published protocol and specific TCR primers. Using its own MiXCR run on the PCR reads, TCRdb lists one record per CDR3 protein. There are a few hundred thousand distinct CDR3 sequences in the sample; about 22% occur only once, and about 0.84% lies in the top ten. Trimming shortened V by 8 bases and J by 6 bases, and 12 bases separated the two germline ends. CDR1 SEHNR and CDR2 FQNEAQ come from the germline V gene (reference sequence). This CDR3 comprises 12 residues. Comments on this clonotype: This may be a read error, as it is one base from a much larger clone.

The receptor was isolated from a human donor in good health. Some libraries in this study had Jurkat cell RNA spiked in. Sequencing input: naive CD8+ T cells from blood, with Jurkat cell RNA spiked in. Subset of the sample: FACS-sorted CD8+CD4-CCR7+CD45RA+ naive T cells. The chain links TRBV7-9 to TRBJ2-3; D not resolved. CDR3 sequence: CASGSYGDTQYF. DNA for the CDR3: TGTGCCAGCGGCTCCTACGGGGATACGCAGTATTTT.